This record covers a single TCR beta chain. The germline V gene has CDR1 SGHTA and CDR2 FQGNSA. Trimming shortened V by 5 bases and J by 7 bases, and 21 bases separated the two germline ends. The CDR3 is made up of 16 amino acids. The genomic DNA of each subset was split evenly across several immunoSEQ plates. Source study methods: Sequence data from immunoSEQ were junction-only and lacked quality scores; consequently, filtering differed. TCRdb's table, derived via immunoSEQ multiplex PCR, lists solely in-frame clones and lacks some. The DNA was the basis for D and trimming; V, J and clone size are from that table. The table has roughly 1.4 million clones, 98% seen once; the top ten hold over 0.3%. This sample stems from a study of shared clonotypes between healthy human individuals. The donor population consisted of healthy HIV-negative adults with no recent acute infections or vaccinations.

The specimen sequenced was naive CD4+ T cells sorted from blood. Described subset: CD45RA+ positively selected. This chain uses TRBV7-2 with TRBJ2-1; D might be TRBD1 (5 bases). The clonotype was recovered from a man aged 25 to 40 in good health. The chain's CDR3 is CASSPAWGSVGNEQFF. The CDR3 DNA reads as TGTGCCAGCAGCCCTGCGTGGGGCTCCGTGGGAAATGAGCAGTTCTTC.